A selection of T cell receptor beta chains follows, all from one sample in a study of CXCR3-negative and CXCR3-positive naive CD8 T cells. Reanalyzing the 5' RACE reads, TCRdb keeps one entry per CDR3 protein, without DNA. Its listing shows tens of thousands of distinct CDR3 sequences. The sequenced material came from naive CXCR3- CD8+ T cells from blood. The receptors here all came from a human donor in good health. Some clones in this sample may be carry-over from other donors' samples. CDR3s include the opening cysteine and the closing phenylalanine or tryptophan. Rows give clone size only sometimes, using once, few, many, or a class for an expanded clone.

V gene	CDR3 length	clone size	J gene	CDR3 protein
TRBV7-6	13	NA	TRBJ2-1	CASSRREKGEQFF
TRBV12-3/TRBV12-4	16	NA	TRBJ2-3	CASSLPPTGFTDTQYF
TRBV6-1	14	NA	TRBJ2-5	CASSDGRGVETQYF
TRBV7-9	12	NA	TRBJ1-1	CASSWTGFEAFF
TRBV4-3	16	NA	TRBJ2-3	CASSRQRGDLTDTQYF
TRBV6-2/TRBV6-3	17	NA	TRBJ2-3	CASSYEIQGAKMDTQYF
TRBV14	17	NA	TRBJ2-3	CASSQGVAAGFLDTQYF
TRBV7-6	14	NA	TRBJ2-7	CASSLRDADYEQYF
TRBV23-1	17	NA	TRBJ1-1	CASSQSPTESMNTEAFF
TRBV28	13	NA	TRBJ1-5	CASSSELGQPQHF
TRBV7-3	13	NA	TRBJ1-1	CASSLQGNTEAFF
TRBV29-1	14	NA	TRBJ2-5	CSVGWGQGLETQYF
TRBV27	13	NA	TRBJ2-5	CASRPGVGETQYF
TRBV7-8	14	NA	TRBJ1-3	CASSLGGAGNTIYF
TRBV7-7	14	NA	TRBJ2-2	CTSSPPENTGELFF
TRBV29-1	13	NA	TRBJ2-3	CSVGGGAADTQYF
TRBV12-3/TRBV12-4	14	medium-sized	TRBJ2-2	CASSFTTNTGELFF
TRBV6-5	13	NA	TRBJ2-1	CAARQGALNEQFF
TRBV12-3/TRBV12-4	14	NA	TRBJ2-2	CASSTRMNTGELFF
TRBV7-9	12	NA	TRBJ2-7	CASSPVGVEQYF
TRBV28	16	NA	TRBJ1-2	CASSSRQGAYPKGYTF
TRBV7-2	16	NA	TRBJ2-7	CASSQPAGQGGYEQYF
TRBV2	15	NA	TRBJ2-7	CASSEELAGYYEQYF
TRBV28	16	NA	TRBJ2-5	CASSPTSGGFVETQYF
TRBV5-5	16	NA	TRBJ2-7	CASSQFDRDISYEQYF
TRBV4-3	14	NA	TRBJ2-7	CASSQDLERQEQYF
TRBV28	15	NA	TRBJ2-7	CASSTDRGRRYEQYF
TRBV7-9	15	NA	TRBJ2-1	CASRGTGEITNEQFF
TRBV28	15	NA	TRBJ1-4	CASSPGNATNEKLFF
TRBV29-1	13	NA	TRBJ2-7	CSVSGGVVHEQYF
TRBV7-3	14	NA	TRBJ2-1	CASSFGRYYNEQFF
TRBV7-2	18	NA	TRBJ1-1	CASSLRQDALWAAAEAFF
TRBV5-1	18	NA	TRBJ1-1	CASSSLGDRGPGNTEAFF
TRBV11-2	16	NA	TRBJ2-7	CASSLGPGTGPYEQYF
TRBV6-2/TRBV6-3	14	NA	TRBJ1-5	CASSYRQGNQPQHF
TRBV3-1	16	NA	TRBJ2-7	CASSQEVRTLSYEQYF
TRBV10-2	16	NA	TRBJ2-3	CASRPGPRGGTDTQYF
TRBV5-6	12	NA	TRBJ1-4	CASSEVNEKLFF
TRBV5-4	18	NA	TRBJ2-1	CASSFLQGPAPFYNEQFF
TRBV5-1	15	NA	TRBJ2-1	CASSLKQGTYNEQFF
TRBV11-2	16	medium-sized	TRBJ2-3	CASSATSGGPTDTQYF
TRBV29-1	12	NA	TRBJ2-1	CSTGQLYNEQFF
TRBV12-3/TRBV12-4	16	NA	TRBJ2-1	CASSWGTGRKGNEQFF
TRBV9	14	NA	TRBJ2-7	CASSVVGSSYEQYF
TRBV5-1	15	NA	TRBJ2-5	CASSSSSGGKETQYF
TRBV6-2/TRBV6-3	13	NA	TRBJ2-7	CASSPHGTYEQYF
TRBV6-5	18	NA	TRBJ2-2	CASSYSGTSGVNTGELFF
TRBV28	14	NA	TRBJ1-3	CASSLDLLGNTIYF
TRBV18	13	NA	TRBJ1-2	CASSPDRGKGYTF
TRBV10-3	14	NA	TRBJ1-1	CAISESGGKTEAFF
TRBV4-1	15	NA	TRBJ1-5	CASSQEEGGNQPQHF
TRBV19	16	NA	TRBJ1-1	CASSSLLEAENTEAFF
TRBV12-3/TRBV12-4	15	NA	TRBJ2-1	CASSRTGSSYNEQFF
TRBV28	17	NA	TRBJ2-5	CASSDIPGQGNQETQYF